The 11 T cell receptor beta chains given below trace back to one sample, sequenced in a study of blood T cell repertoires in COVID-19. Profiled with immunoSEQ multiplex PCR; TCRdb holds only in-frame clones, not every one. The sample holds some 220,000 clones, 70% to 90% seen once. Sequenced sample: peripheral blood. The receptors derive from a man aged 45 to 65 who had recovered from COVID-19.

Only a few counts were recorded for this clone. This chain connects TRBV6-5 to TRBJ1-5, with 7 bases that match TRBD1. Trimming took 6 bases from V and 5 from J; bases not matched to a gene: 4. The CDR3 contains 13 residues. Germline CDR1 MNHEY, CDR2 SVGAGI. The chain's CDR3 is CASSPDRDQPQHF. DNA for the CDR3: TGTGCCAGCAGCCCAGACAGGGATCAGCCCCAGCATTTT.

The sample holds many counts of this clone. V is TRBV6-1 and J is TRBJ1-1; tentative D call: TRBD1 (5 bases). V gave up 1 base and J gave up 5 bases, with 11 bases separating them. This CDR3 is 14 amino acids long. The germline gives CDR1 MNHNS, CDR2 SASEGT. This CDR3 reads CASSEDQGVTEAFF. The CDR3 nucleotides are TGTGCCAGCAGTGAAGATCAAGGGGTGACTGAAGCTTTCTTT.

The chain combines TRBV3-1 (or the pseudogene TRBV3-2) with TRBJ2-1, with 7 bases matching TRBD2. Germline-derived CDR1 and CDR2 are LGHDT and YNNKEL (reference sequence). CDR3 length: 15 residues. V lost 3 bases, J lost 3 bases, and 5 bases stayed unmatched. The CDR3 reads CASSQGGRFYNEQFF. DNA of the CDR3: TGTGCCAGCAGCCAGGGGGGGAGGTTCTACAATGAGCAGTTCTTC.

This clone was counted once. The genes are TRBV25-1 and TRBJ2-1; TRBD2 matches 9 bases. Germline V gene data show CDR1 as MGHDK and CDR2 as SYGVNS. Trimming at V came to 11 bases and at J to 6 bases, leaving 14 bases not matched to a gene. There are 15 residues in the CDR3. The CDR3 loop reads CAARASGIAPNEQFF. CDR3 DNA: TGTGCCGCACGGGCTAGCGGGATCGCCCCCAATGAGCAGTTCTTC. Together with reference TRBV25-1 and TRBJ2-1, the CDR3 gives the full variable domain: EADIYQTPRYLVIGTGKKITLECSQTMGHDKMYWYQQDPGMELHLIHYSYGVNSTEKGDLSSESTVSRIRTEHFPLTLESARPSHTSQYLCAARASGIAPNEQFFGPGTRLTVL.

This rearrangement joins TRBV5-8 to TRBJ2-7; 9 bases match TRBD1. Trimming at V came to 0 bases and at J to 4 bases, leaving 5 bases not matched to a gene. Germline V gene data show CDR1 as SGHTS and CDR2 as YDEGEE. The CDR3 is 15 amino acids. The CDR3 loop is CASSLAEGQGYEQYF. For the CDR3, the DNA is TGTGCCAGCAGCTTGGCCGAGGGACAGGGTTACGAGCAGTACTTC.

The chain links TRBV7-2 to TRBJ2-5, with D maybe TRBD2 (6 bases). V dropped 5 bases and J dropped 2 bases, with 9 bases sitting between them. The CDR3 spans 13 residues. Germline lookup yields CDR1 SGHTA and CDR2 FQGNSA. The CDR3 sequence is CASSPGRQETQYF. The CDR3 region has the DNA TGTGCCAGCAGCCCAGGGAGGCAAGAGACCCAGTACTTC.

This clone showed up just a few times. V and J are TRBV5-5 and TRBJ2-7, with 9 bases fitting TRBD2. The V gene end was trimmed by 0 bases and the J gene end by 3 bases; junction bases not matched to a gene: 4. Germline V gene data show CDR1 as SGHKS and CDR2 as YYEKEE (reference sequence). The CDR3 extends over 15 amino acids. For the CDR3, the DNA is TGTGCCAGCAGCTTGGGACTAGCGGAGCACTACGAGCAGTACTTC. This encodes CASSLGLAEHYEQYF.

This clone was counted only a few times. The chain uses TRBV28 and TRBJ2-7, with 8 bases aligning to TRBD2. This CDR3 is 15 amino acids long. V dropped 4 bases and J dropped 2; count of bases not matched to a gene: 7. Germline assignment: CDR1 MDHEN and CDR2 SYDVKM. Written as DNA, the CDR3 is TGTGCCAGCAGTTCCCCAGCGGGGGCCACCTACGAGCAGTACTTC. As protein: CASSSPAGATYEQYF.

The chain uses TRBV5-4 and TRBJ2-6; the match to TRBD1 covers 12 bases. Germline CDR1 reads SGHNT; CDR2 reads YYREEE (reference sequence). Unmatched junction bases numbered 5, after V lost 1 base and J lost 3 bases. The CDR3 extends over 18 amino acids. The CDR3: CASSLLGQGAFGANVLTF. In nucleotides, the CDR3 is TGTGCCAGCAGCTTGCTGGGACAGGGGGCTTTTGGGGCCAACGTCCTGACTTTC. The full variable domain, in which reference TRBV5-4 and TRBJ2-6 provide the parts outside the CDR3, is ETGVTQSPTHLIKTRGQQVTLRCSSQSGHNTVSWYQQALGQGPQFIFQYYREEENGRGNFPPRFSGLQFPNYSSELNVNALELDDSALYLCASSLLGQGAFGANVLTFGAGSRLTVL.

This chain uses TRBV30 with TRBJ2-7, with 7 nucleotides matching TRBD1. CDR1 is GTSNPN, CDR2 SVGIG, per germline (reference sequence). Trimming took 2 bases from V and 3 from J; bases not matched to a gene: 4. The CDR3 is 13 amino acids. The CDR3 sequence: CAWSRDRDYEQYF. The CDR3, as DNA: TGTGCCTGGAGTCGTGACAGGGACTACGAGCAGTACTTC.

The chain recombines TRBV10-2 with TRBJ2-3; D is undetermined. Trimming stripped 8 bases from V and 2 bases from J, with 14 bases between. CDR3 length: 14 amino acids. CDR1 and CDR2 from the germline V gene are WSHSY and SAAADI. DNA for the CDR3: TGCGCCAGCGGCGACTCCTCATTCACAGATACGCAGTATTTT. It translates to CASGDSSFTDTQYF.